One sample yielded the 32 T cell receptor beta chains listed below, sequenced in a study of T cell responses to AZD1222 COVID-19 vaccine. Clones were read by immunoSEQ multiplex PCR, and TCRdb kept only the in-frame ones, dropping some. The sample lists 80,000 or so clones, more than 80% occurring once. Source: peripheral blood, taken on day 0 of AZD1222 vaccination. The origin of the receptors is an adult in good health.

J is TRBJ2-7 and V is TRBV4-1; TRBD2 agrees at 12 bases. V gave up 0 bases and J gave up 3 bases; unmatched junction bases: 6. There are 17 residues in the CDR3. Per the germline V gene, CDR1 is MGHRA and CDR2 is YSYEKL. CDR3 sequence (DNA): TGCGCCAGCAGCCAAGATTACCTAGCGGGGGGGGTCTACGAGCAGTACTTC. It translates to CASSQDYLAGGVYEQYF.

V is TRBV28 and J is TRBJ1-1; unclear D gene. Germline CDR1 MDHEN, CDR2 SYDVKM. The CDR3 sequence is 12 residues long. V lost 7 bases to trimming and J lost 8 bases, with 14 bases between them. CDR3 in amino acids: CASTSGLVEAFF. In nucleotides, the CDR3 is TGTGCCAGCACCTCAGGCCTCGTCGAAGCTTTCTTT.

This chain joins TRBV7-2 and TRBJ1-5; D not resolved. V shed 0 bases and J shed 10 bases, with 10 bases lying between them. Germline V gene lookup returns CDR1 SGHTA and CDR2 FQGNSA. The CDR3 has 13 residues. This CDR3 is CASSLAVNAPQHF. CDR3 DNA: TGTGCCAGCAGCTTAGCGGTAAACGCACCCCAGCATTTT.

The chain uses TRBV11-1 and TRBJ1-2, with 8 nucleotides matching TRBD1. The CDR3 is 14 amino acids. After removal of 2 bases from V and 8 bases from J, the junction contained 7 bases not matched to a gene. Germline V lookup: CDR1 SGHAT, CDR2 FQDESV (reference sequence). CDR3 coding DNA: TGTGCCAGCAGCTTACAGCCACAGGGGGAAGGCTACACCTTC. Encoded protein: CASSLQPQGEGYTF.

The rearrangement joins TRBV6-1 to TRBJ2-1, with D possibly being TRBD1 (7 bases). From germline, CDR1 is MNHNS and CDR2 SASEGT. The CDR3 has 20 residues. The V end was cut by 1 base, the J end by 2 bases, with 24 bases between. CDR3 sequence: CASSEGDGLAPGGTYNEQFF. As DNA, the CDR3 is TGTGCCAGCAGTGAAGGCGACGGGCTTGCTCCAGGGGGGACCTACAATGAGCAGTTCTTC.

The CDR3 protein is CATSGIGRPGELFF. The DNA of the CDR3 is TGTGCCACCAGTGGTATAGGGCGCCCCGGGGAGCTGTTTTTT. The rearrangement links TRBV24-1 to TRBJ2-2; D call uncertain. The V gene lost 5 bases and the J gene lost 6 bases, with 12 bases spanning the gap. In germline, CDR1 is KGHDR, CDR2 SFDVKD. The CDR3 has 14 amino acids.

V and J are TRBV2 and TRBJ2-2; D perhaps matches TRBD2 (5 bases). The germline CDR1 and CDR2 sequences are SNHLY and FYNNEI. V lost 9 bases, J lost 3 bases, and 11 bases lay in between. The CDR3 covers 13 residues. CDR3 in amino acids: CASERSHTGELFF. CDR3 DNA: TGTGCCAGTGAGCGGTCACACACCGGGGAGCTGTTTTTT.

V is TRBV3-1 (or the pseudogene TRBV3-2) and J is TRBJ2-7; D not certain. V lost 3 bases and J 6 bases, leaving 6 bases between the germline ends. CDR1 and CDR2 (germline): LGHDT, YNNKEL (reference sequence). This CDR3 has 11 amino acids. The chain's CDR3 is CASSQSREQYF. CDR3 nucleotide sequence: TGTGCCAGCAGCCAGAGCCGCGAGCAGTACTTC.

The V gene is TRBV4-3, the J gene TRBJ2-2, with no clear D. The germline V gene encodes CDR1 LGHNA and CDR2 YSLEER. CDR3 length equals 17 residues. V was trimmed by 0 bases and J by 5 bases, leaving 16 bases between them. This CDR3 reads CASSQELGRFSTGELFF. In DNA, the CDR3 is TGCGCCAGCAGCCAAGAGTTAGGCCGTTTCTCTACCGGGGAGCTGTTTTTT.

The gene calls are TRBV4-2 and TRBJ1-1, with unresolved D. V gave up 0 bases and J gave up 1 base, with 3 bases separating them. The CDR3 runs 13 residues. The germline CDR1 and CDR2 sequences are LGHNA and YNFKEQ. The DNA for the CDR3 is TGTGCCAGCAGCCAAGACAGGAACACTGAAGCTTTCTTT. It specifies CASSQDRNTEAFF.

This clone was seen only once. The V gene is TRBV19, the J gene TRBJ2-7; D perhaps matches TRBD2 (7 bases). V was trimmed by 10 bases and J by 3 bases, leaving 13 bases between them. The CDR3 covers 12 residues. Per the germline V gene, CDR1 is LNHDA and CDR2 is SQIVND (reference sequence). In nucleotides, the CDR3 is TGTGCCACCACGGGGGGCAGCTACGAGCAGTACTTC. Amino acids: CATTGGSYEQYF.

This clone has a single count. The rearrangement joins TRBV11-3 to TRBJ1-1, with D perhaps matching TRBD1 (5 bases). Trimming left V 5 bases short and J 11 bases short, with 15 bases between. The CDR3 covers 12 residues. Germline CDR1 reads SGHNT; CDR2 reads YENEEA. CDR3 nucleotides: TGTGCCAGCAGCCCGGGGGGGGACGAGGCTTTCTTT. Its translation is CASSPGGDEAFF. Variable domain in full (rest from reference TRBV11-3 and TRBJ1-1): EAGVVQSPRYKIIEKKQPVAFWCNPISGHNTLYWYLQNLGQGPELLIRYENEEAVDDSQLPKDRFSAERLKGVDSTLKIQPAELGDSAVYLCASSPGGDEAFFGQGTRLTVV.

The chain carries TRBV12-3 or TRBV12-4 and TRBJ2-7; D is unclear. V dropped 2 bases and J dropped 3 bases, with 5 bases sitting between them. CDR3 length: 12 amino acids. As DNA, the CDR3 is TGTGCCAGCAGTTTATCAGGCTACGAGCAGTACTTC. It translates to CASSLSGYEQYF.

CDR3 in amino acids: CASSQSPGVDGAFF. DNA of the CDR3: TGTGCCAGCAGTCAATCCCCCGGAGTTGATGGAGCTTTCTTT. The chain couples TRBV27 to TRBJ1-1, with D unclear. The germline CDR1 and CDR2 sequences are MNHEY and SMNVEV (reference sequence). Trimming removed 5 bases from V and 10 bases from J, with 20 bases in between. This CDR3 has 14 residues.

The chain employs TRBV2 and TRBJ1-2; no reliable D call. Germline lookup yields CDR1 SNHLY and CDR2 FYNNEI. The CDR3 sequence is 13 residues long. V was trimmed by 2 bases and J by 4 bases, leaving 8 bases between them. CDR3 sequence reads: CASSELRVYGYTF. Here the CDR3 DNA reads TGTGCCAGCAGTGAACTACGAGTCTATGGCTACACCTTC. The full variable domain, rest sourced from reference TRBV2 and TRBJ1-2, is EPEVTQTPSHQVTQMGQEVILRCVPISNHLYFYWYRQILGQKVEFLVSFYNNEISEKSEIFDDQFSVERPDGSNFTLKIRSTKLEDSAMYFCASSELRVYGYTFGSGTRLTVV.

The rearrangement uses TRBV28 and TRBJ1-5; D gene ambiguous. This CDR3 is built from 14 residues. V was pared by 4 bases and J by 1 base, with 8 bases between. Germline V gene lookup returns CDR1 MDHEN and CDR2 SYDVKM. CDR3 DNA: TGTGCCAGCAGTTCAAGCGGGAGCAATCAGCCCCAGCATTTT. Protein sequence: CASSSSGSNQPQHF.

The V and J genes are TRBV9 and TRBJ1-3; 7 nucleotides agree with TRBD1. From germline, CDR1 is SGDLS and CDR2 YYNGEE. This CDR3 has 16 amino acids. J lost 0 bases, V lost 3 bases, and 6 bases had no gene match. The CDR3 DNA reads as TGTGCCAGCAGCGCCGGAGGGACAGCCTCTGGAAACACCATATATTTT. Translating gives CASSAGGTASGNTIYF.

The V and J genes are TRBV5-1 and TRBJ1-2; TRBD1 agrees at 9 bases. Unmatched junction bases numbered 9, after V lost 6 bases and J lost 6 bases. Per the germline V gene, CDR1 is SGHRS and CDR2 is YFSETQ. The CDR3 runs to 14 residues. CDR3 bases: TGCGCCAGCACTTCGACAGGGGGTTTGGATGGCTACACCTTC. As protein: CASTSTGGLDGYTF.

The rearrangement joins TRBV3-1 (or the pseudogene TRBV3-2) to TRBJ2-5, with a weak D call TRBD1 (6 bases). The germline V gene has CDR1 LGHDT and CDR2 YNNKEL (reference sequence). Trimming shortened V by 5 bases and J by 7 bases, and 14 bases separated the two germline ends. The CDR3 loop spans 13 amino acids. The CDR3: CASSAQGTGTQYF. CDR3 sequence (DNA): TGTGCCAGCAGCGCACAGGGTACTGGGACCCAGTACTTC.

The chain recombines TRBV18 with TRBJ1-5; D remains unclear. Germline V gene data show CDR1 as KGHSH and CDR2 as LQKENI. The CDR3 runs 13 residues. Trimming removed 0 bases at V and 6 bases at J, with 6 bases between. This chain's CDR3 is CASSPPGGQPQHF. In DNA, the CDR3 is TGTGCCAGCTCACCACCGGGTGGTCAGCCCCAGCATTTT. The full variable domain, in which reference TRBV18 and TRBJ1-5 provide the parts outside the CDR3, is NAGVMQNPRHLVRRRGQEARLRCSPMKGHSHVYWYRQLPEEGLKFMVYLQKENIIDESGMPKERFSAEFPKEGPSILRIQQVVRGDSAAYFCASSPPGGQPQHFGDGTRLSIL.

The rearrangement links TRBV5-5 to TRBJ1-2, with 7 bases identical to TRBD1. The CDR3 runs to 15 residues. Germline loops: CDR1 SGHKS, CDR2 YYEKEE (reference sequence). V lost 4 bases to trimming and J lost 0 bases; unmatched junction nucleotides: 6. Written as DNA, the CDR3 is TGTGCCAGCAGCGCCCAGACAGGGACTAACTATGGCTACACCTTC. Its translation: CASSAQTGTNYGYTF.

The chain has TRBV12-3 or TRBV12-4 and TRBJ1-1, with a possible D match to TRBD1 (5 bases). V lost 7 bases, J lost 1 base, and 10 bases lay in between. This CDR3 is 13 amino acids long. CDR3 DNA sequence: TGTGCCAGCAATCAGGGAGGGAACACTGAAGCTTTCTTT. As protein: CASNQGGNTEAFF.

V is TRBV7-2 and J is TRBJ2-2; D is tentatively TRBD1 or TRBD2 (6 bases each). V dropped 3 bases and J dropped 6 bases, with 14 bases sitting between them. Germline assignment: CDR1 SGHTA and CDR2 FQGNSA. The CDR3 is 15 amino acids. In nucleotides, the CDR3 is TGTGCCAGCAGCTTCGGGGGCGCAGTGGCCGGGGAGCTGTTTTTT. Translated, it gives CASSFGGAVAGELFF.

The rearrangement joins TRBV5-1 to TRBJ2-3; 11 nucleotides agree with TRBD1. CDR3 length: 16 amino acids. Germline V gives CDR1 SGHRS, CDR2 YFSETQ. The J segment lost 4 bases and the V segment lost 3 bases, leaving 7 bases of the junction unmatched. CDR3 DNA sequence: TGCGCCAGCAGCTGGGGCGGGGGACAGGGGGCAGATACGCAGTATTTT. Translation gives CASSWGGGQGADTQYF. The entire variable domain, with the rest obtained from reference TRBV5-1 and TRBJ2-3, is as follows: KAGVTQTPRYLIKTRGQQVTLSCSPISGHRSVSWYQQTPGQGLQFLFEYFSETQRNKGNFPGRFSGRQFSNSRSEMNVSTLELGDSALYLCASSWGGGQGADTQYFGPGTRLTVL.

The chain carries TRBV7-9 and TRBJ2-7, with D hard to call. This CDR3 spans 12 amino acids. CDR1 is SEHNR, CDR2 FQNEAQ, per germline (reference sequence). Trimming removed 8 bases from V and 5 bases from J, with 13 bases in between. The CDR3 reads CASEQGVNEQYF. The CDR3 DNA reads as TGTGCCAGCGAGCAAGGTGTCAACGAGCAGTACTTC.

The chain links TRBV7-9 to TRBJ1-1; D gene unclear. The V end lost 6 bases, the J end lost 7 bases, and 12 bases lay between the germline ends. CDR3 size: 12 residues. Germline V gives CDR1 SEHNR, CDR2 FQNEAQ (reference sequence). The chain's CDR3 is CASSTWGDEAFF. The CDR3 DNA follows: TGTGCCAGCAGTACTTGGGGAGATGAAGCTTTCTTT.

The V and J genes are TRBV30 and TRBJ1-5; 10 bases are shared with TRBD1. Per germline, CDR1 GTSNPN and CDR2 SVGIG (reference sequence). With V trimmed by 2 bases and J by 7 bases, 8 bases remained unmatched. The CDR3 consists of 15 residues. Here the CDR3 reads CAWSPLDRGGQPQHF. In DNA, the CDR3 is TGTGCCTGGAGTCCGCTGGACAGGGGGGGACAGCCCCAGCATTTT.

This chain links TRBV30 with TRBJ2-1; 11 bases fit TRBD2. Germline V gene lookup returns CDR1 GTSNPN and CDR2 SVGIG (reference sequence). Germline trimming cut 5 bases from V and 6 bases from J; bases unmatched to any gene: 6. The CDR3 is 14 amino acids. The CDR3 region is CAWDSSGGINEQFF. The CDR3 nucleotides read TGTGCCTGGGATTCTAGCGGGGGGATCAATGAGCAGTTCTTC.

The chain carries TRBV19 and TRBJ1-4, with D tentatively TRBD1 (5 bases). Per germline, CDR1 LNHDA and CDR2 SQIVND (reference sequence). V was cut by 5 bases and J by 8 bases, with 15 bases left in between. The CDR3 length is 14 residues. The CDR3 nucleotides read TGTGCCAGTAGTCAATCAGGGTATGAGGAAAAACTGTTTTTT. Its protein product is CASSQSGYEEKLFF.

This chain uses TRBV5-6 with TRBJ2-7, with D uncertain. Germline assignment: CDR1 SGHDT and CDR2 YYEEEE. This CDR3 has 12 amino acids. Trimming took 0 bases from V and 3 from J, leaving 4 bases between them. DNA for the CDR3: TGTGCCAGCAGCTTGGATCACTACGAGCAGTACTTC. Translated, it gives CASSLDHYEQYF. The whole variable domain, filled in from reference TRBV5-6 and TRBJ2-7, reads DAGVTQSPTHLIKTRGQQVTLRCSPKSGHDTVSWYQQALGQGPQFIFQYYEEEERQRGNFPDRFSGHQFPNYSSELNVNALLLGDSALYLCASSLDHYEQYFGPGTRLTVT.

This clone was seen a handful of times. V is TRBV7-3 and J is TRBJ2-6; 7 bases agree with TRBD1. This CDR3 has 15 residues. With 6 bases clipped from V and 4 bases from J, the junction kept 6 bases outside the gene matches. In germline, CDR1 is SGHTA, CDR2 FQGTGA. The chain's CDR3 is CASRDTGAGANVLTF. The CDR3 nucleotides read TGTGCCAGCAGGGACACAGGGGCCGGGGCCAACGTCCTGACTTTC.

The V call is TRBV29-1, the J call TRBJ1-6; D is possibly TRBD1 (5 bases). The CDR3 has 13 residues. Trimming cost V 3 bases and J 5 bases, with 8 bases left between them. The V gene's germline CDR1 is SQVTM and CDR2 ANQGSEA. Here the CDR3 DNA reads TGCAGCGTTGAGACAGACCATAATTCACCCCTCCACTTT. Translated: CSVETDHNSPLHF.